A selection of T cell receptor beta chains follows, all from one sample in a study of siplizumab effects on memory and regulatory T cells. The data were produced by immunoSEQ multiplex PCR, yet TCRdb's version contains in-frame clones alone and is incomplete. The repertoire has 50,000 or so clones, approximately 95% of them found once; the top ten carry around two fifths. Sequences were obtained from CD8+ T cells sorted from blood. The receptors shown here come from a human donor in good health. CDR3s leave out the opening cysteine and the closing phenylalanine or tryptophan. Each record gives: CDR3 protein, V gene, J gene.

CDR3 protein: ASSVGASGVSYEQY; V gene: TRBV9; J gene: TRBJ2-7
CDR3 protein: ASSLDSSGLGETQY; V gene: TRBV7-9; J gene: TRBJ2-5
CDR3 protein: ASSLSRAGGSINEQF; V gene: TRBV11-2; J gene: TRBJ2-1
CDR3 protein: ASSQGLGNTIY; V gene: TRBV28; J gene: TRBJ1-3
CDR3 protein: ASSLGRATEAF; V gene: TRBV28; J gene: TRBJ1-1
CDR3 protein: ASSPRLAGIYEQY; V gene: TRBV5-5; J gene: TRBJ2-7
CDR3 protein: ASSLGTEAF; V gene: TRBV4-2; J gene: TRBJ1-1
CDR3 protein: ASSFGTGGIEAF; V gene: TRBV28; J gene: TRBJ1-1
CDR3 protein: ASSFLRQPQH; V gene: TRBV27; J gene: TRBJ1-5
CDR3 protein: ASWSRMDGRNTGELF; V gene: TRBV13; J gene: TRBJ2-2
CDR3 protein: AISAPETSGTYEQY; V gene: TRBV10-3; J gene: TRBJ2-7
CDR3 protein: ATSRPGQDPRSPLH; V gene: TRBV15; J gene: TRBJ1-6
CDR3 protein: ASSAPGGEGRAF; V gene: TRBV2; J gene: TRBJ1-1
CDR3 protein: ASTGTVYEQY; V gene: TRBV25-1; J gene: TRBJ2-7
CDR3 protein: SVVYDGELF; V gene: TRBV29-1; J gene: TRBJ2-2
CDR3 protein: ASSESGLQPQH; V gene: TRBV10-2; J gene: TRBJ1-5
CDR3 protein: ASSLSSYEQY; V gene: TRBV27; J gene: TRBJ2-7
CDR3 protein: ATIGNGNSYEQY; V gene: TRBV27; J gene: TRBJ2-7
CDR3 protein: ASSLAGNTEAF; V gene: TRBV5-1; J gene: TRBJ1-1
CDR3 protein: ASSAGTGYGYT; V gene: TRBV5-6; J gene: TRBJ1-2
CDR3 protein: ASSLVVAGGPDEQF; V gene: TRBV28; J gene: TRBJ2-1
CDR3 protein: ASSQDHGAAYEQY; V gene: TRBV4-3; J gene: TRBJ2-7
CDR3 protein: ASSNRGTDTQY; V gene: TRBV27; J gene: TRBJ2-3
CDR3 protein: ASSEGSSYEQY; V gene: TRBV6-1; J gene: TRBJ2-7
CDR3 protein: AWSVAGHYNEQF; V gene: TRBV30; J gene: TRBJ2-1
CDR3 protein: SVDSERNHGYT; V gene: TRBV29-1; J gene: TRBJ1-2
CDR3 protein: ASSLDSTDTQY; V gene: TRBV11-1; J gene: TRBJ2-3
CDR3 protein: ASSDGPGDEQF; V gene: TRBV2; J gene: TRBJ2-1
CDR3 protein: ASSVTGSTNEKLF; V gene: TRBV9; J gene: TRBJ1-4
CDR3 protein: ASRRTSGFYEQY; V gene: TRBV2; J gene: TRBJ2-7
CDR3 protein: ASSSGTGGNQPQH; V gene: TRBV27; J gene: TRBJ1-5
CDR3 protein: ASSPHISSGSSYNEQF; V gene: TRBV7-6; J gene: TRBJ2-1
CDR3 protein: ATILAGGQETQY; V gene: TRBV6-6; J gene: TRBJ2-5
CDR3 protein: ASSPREGRGYT; V gene: TRBV4-1; J gene: TRBJ1-2
CDR3 protein: ASSLAGPQELF; V gene: TRBV7-9; J gene: TRBJ2-2
CDR3 protein: ASSFGDTEAF; V gene: TRBV5-6; J gene: TRBJ1-1
CDR3 protein: ASSLELAAYEQY; V gene: TRBV7-2; J gene: TRBJ2-7
CDR3 protein: ASSAGQHNTEAF; V gene: TRBV9; J gene: TRBJ1-1
CDR3 protein: AISELSSGRGTDTQY; V gene: TRBV10-3; J gene: TRBJ2-3
CDR3 protein: ASSQGPSAEQF; V gene: TRBV14; J gene: TRBJ2-1
CDR3 protein: ASSLNRGYGYT; V gene: TRBV7-2; J gene: TRBJ1-2
CDR3 protein: ASSKGLASEQY; V gene: TRBV9; J gene: TRBJ2-7
CDR3 protein: ASRVPTGGREQY; V gene: TRBV7-3; J gene: TRBJ2-7
CDR3 protein: ASSLGLAGGGAGELF; V gene: TRBV7-3; J gene: TRBJ2-2
CDR3 protein: ASSSSTGELF; V gene: TRBV7-9; J gene: TRBJ2-2
CDR3 protein: ASSLQGATDTQY; V gene: TRBV27; J gene: TRBJ2-3
CDR3 protein: ASSQVQGNYEQY; V gene: TRBV4-1; J gene: TRBJ2-7
CDR3 protein: ASSQGLAGEDTQY; V gene: TRBV4-1; J gene: TRBJ2-3
CDR3 protein: AWSVVDEQF; V gene: TRBV30; J gene: TRBJ2-1
CDR3 protein: ASSYSDSYQPQH; V gene: TRBV6-5; J gene: TRBJ1-5
CDR3 protein: ASTLGTSNYGYT; V gene: TRBV7-8; J gene: TRBJ1-2
CDR3 protein: ASFLGQAPNYGYT; V gene: TRBV18; J gene: TRBJ1-2
CDR3 protein: ASSPGGGELF; V gene: TRBV7-8; J gene: TRBJ2-2
CDR3 protein: ASSWDRADTQY; V gene: TRBV27; J gene: TRBJ2-3
CDR3 protein: ASSMSGELNEKLF; V gene: TRBV19; J gene: TRBJ1-4
CDR3 protein: ASSLESSSYNEQF; V gene: TRBV7-2; J gene: TRBJ2-1
CDR3 protein: ASSPETGTQETQY; V gene: TRBV9; J gene: TRBJ2-5
CDR3 protein: ASSYSSSGNTEAF; V gene: TRBV6-5; J gene: TRBJ1-1
CDR3 protein: ASGDLEQF; V gene: TRBV5-4; J gene: TRBJ2-1
CDR3 protein: AWSGTSDNEQF; V gene: TRBV30; J gene: TRBJ2-1